This T cell receptor beta chain was observed in a study of post-analysis software for immune sequencing data. Tagging with unique molecular identifiers was a feature of the TCR beta cDNA libraries. One entry per CDR3 protein, called by TCRdb with MiXCR from the PCR reads. The data contain 500,000 to 600,000 distinct CDR3 sequences, 40% to 50% of them singletons. This clonotype was seen a handful of times. The TCR originated in a girl under 18 with multiple sclerosis. Sequencing was carried out using blood.

The CDR3 region is CASSWDRNTDTQYF. DNA for the CDR3: TGTGCCAGCAGTTGGGACAGAAACACAGATACGCAGTATTTT. The J gene is TRBJ2-3, the V gene TRBV9; TRBD1 matches at 7 bases. This CDR3 is 14 amino acids long. Unmatched junction bases numbered 5, after V lost 5 bases and J lost 2 bases. Per the germline V gene, CDR1 is SGDLS and CDR2 is YYNGEE. The variable domain in full, completed from reference TRBV9 and TRBJ2-3, reads DSGVTQTPKHLITATGQRVTLRCSPRSGDLSVYWYQQSLDQGLQFLIQYYNGEERAKGNILERFSAQQFPDLHSELNLSSLELGDSALYFCASSWDRNTDTQYFGPGTRLTVL.